This TCR beta chain was recovered during a study of post-analysis software for immune sequencing data (dated by TCRdb to between 2015 and 2017). Study-level background: The recorded disease courses included relapsing-remitting, secondary progressive and progressive-relapsing multiple sclerosis, and some patients had no subtype annotation. The multiple sclerosis patient repertoires were compared with about a dozen previously published healthy control repertoires from donors aged about 6 to 26 years. A subset of samples was prepared in parallel using single-end sample barcoding, then pooled and co-amplified after Illumina adapter ligation.

This clonotype has a single count. The antigen this receptor binds is unknown. There are no base qualities to consult, and no much larger clone falls within one base. TCR beta repertoires were profiled from peripheral blood of about a dozen young patients with multiple sclerosis to demonstrate the VDJtools post-analysis software. The multiple sclerosis patients were children and adolescents ranging in age from about 6 to 16 years. What the authors observed across the whole study: Four or five TRBV segments, including TRBV5-6, TRBV5-1 and TRBV20-1, were significantly more frequent in patients than controls. The multiple sclerosis patient group was slightly younger than the control group. Compared with controls, multiple sclerosis patients had significantly lower normalized Chao1 diversity, a finding suggesting substantial peripheral T-cell clonal expansion. Direct clustering with F measure revealed strong co-clustering of samples prepared in the same batch, which led to a batch-effect correction.

The library was produced with PCR. Instrument used: Illumina HiSeq 2500. To reduce PCR and sequencing biases, unique molecular identifiers were built into the TCR beta cDNA libraries. Roughly 0.5 million cDNA molecules were obtained per 1 to 10 million input T cells, so each molecule approximated one T cell. The patient libraries were prepared and sequenced with the same protocol used for the earlier healthy control dataset. Samples belonging to the same batch were prepared together, multiplexed and sequenced on a shared HiSeq lane. From the authors' description of their analysis: MIGEC was used to process the raw barcoded reads, and molecular identifier groups with only a single read were discarded before consensus assembly and CDR3 extraction. VDJtools was used for post-analysis of the clonotype tables, and diversity was normalized by down-sampling every dataset to the size of the smallest sample. Repertoire overlap clustering matched CDR3 amino acid but not nucleotide sequences to correct batch-related cross-sample contamination. TCRdb trimmed the raw reads at Q25, called clones with MiXCR and kept productive beta chains. Rows are unified per CDR3 protein, each entry keeping the most common DNA and genes. These V and J calls are TCRdb output, not the study's own analysis. The sample contains around 500,000 distinct CDR3 sequences, approximately 34% of them found a single time. The ten biggest clones cover approximately 6% of the sample.

Its CDR3 holds 17 amino acids, cysteine through phenylalanine. Only the CDR3 portion is preserved as DNA: 51 bases, with reading frame beginning at the first base. Trimming accounts for 7 bases at V and 11 bases at J, while the number of junction bases matched to no gene is 18. CDR1 MDHEN and CDR2 SYDVKM are derived from the germline V gene. The sequence was obtained from a girl aged 2 to 17 with multiple sclerosis. The sample consisted of blood. The chain is made from TRBV28 and TRBJ2-1; 12 junctional bases match TRBD2. The CDR3 protein is CASTGSLAGGLHSKQFF. At the DNA level, the sequence is TGTGCCAGCACCGGATCACTAGCGGGGGGTCTCCATTCAAAGCAGTTCTTC.